These T cell receptor beta chains were read from a single sample in a study of blood T cell repertoires in COVID-19. The protocol was immunoSEQ multiplex PCR, while the TCRdb copy is restricted to in-frame clones and leaves out a portion. The sample carries approximately 230,000 clones, about 85% recorded once. The sequencing sample was made of peripheral blood. The receptors stem from a man aged 18 to 35 with active or convalescent COVID-19. Both conserved end residues are part of each CDR3. Each record gives: V gene, clone size, D gene, J gene, CDR3 DNA, CDR3 protein. A D gene is named only where the DNA matches it firmly. Clone size is shown for a subset of rows, as once, few, many or a class of expanded clone.

V: TRBV4-1; size: .; D: TRBD1; J: TRBJ1-3; DNA: TGCGCCAGCAGCCAAGATCTGGGGACAGGGTCCAGCTCTGGAAACACCATATATTTT; CDR3: CASSQDLGTGSSSGNTIYF
V: TRBV10-3; size: once; D: .; J: TRBJ2-7; DNA: TGTGCCAGCGGGGACTCCCAAACCTACGAGCAGTACTTC; CDR3: CASGDSQTYEQYF
V: TRBV27; size: once; D: .; J: TRBJ2-5; DNA: TGTGCCAGCAGTCCAACAGGGTTGATTGAGACCCAGTACTTC; CDR3: CASSPTGLIETQYF
V: TRBV24-1; size: .; D: .; J: TRBJ2-2; DNA: TGTGCCACCAGTGACCACAACAGGGCCGGGGAGCTGTTTTTT; CDR3: CATSDHNRAGELFF
V: TRBV11-3; size: .; D: .; J: TRBJ2-5; DNA: TGTGCCAGCAGCTTAGGCGTCTCCGAGACCCAGTACTTC; CDR3: CASSLGVSETQYF
V: TRBV28; size: .; D: .; J: TRBJ1-1; DNA: TGTGCCAGCAGTTTAATCGCCCACGGGACAGAAGCTTTCTTT; CDR3: CASSLIAHGTEAFF
V: TRBV4-3; size: .; D: TRBD1; J: TRBJ2-5; DNA: TGCGCCAGCAGCCAAATCCGGGACAGTCAAGAGACCCAGTACTTC; CDR3: CASSQIRDSQETQYF
V: TRBV20-1; size: .; D: .; J: TRBJ2-7; DNA: TGCAGTGCCCGACGGGGGTTCGAGCAGTACTTC; CDR3: CSARRGFEQYF
V: TRBV4-1; size: once; D: .; J: TRBJ1-1; DNA: TGCGCCAGCAGCCAAGATCCAAGGAGGGCATACACTGAAGCTTTCTTT; CDR3: CASSQDPRRAYTEAFF
V: TRBV6-6; size: .; D: .; J: TRBJ2-5; DNA: TGTGCCAGCAGTTACAAGAGCGGTATTAAACAAGAGACCCAGTACTTC; CDR3: CASSYKSGIKQETQYF
V: TRBV5-6; size: .; D: .; J: TRBJ1-4; DNA: TGTGCCAGCAGCTTGGGTGGAGGGGCGAATGAAAAACTGTTTTTT; CDR3: CASSLGGGANEKLFF
V: TRBV20-1; size: .; D: .; J: TRBJ1-1; DNA: TGCAGTGCTAGTACGCGACTAGCCAGAGGGGACACTGAAGCTTTCTTT; CDR3: CSASTRLARGDTEAFF
V: TRBV7-3; size: .; D: TRBD1; J: TRBJ2-7; DNA: TGTGCCAGCAGTTCAACCGGGACAGGGGAGGAGCAGTACTTC; CDR3: CASSSTGTGEEQYF
V: TRBV7-2; size: .; D: TRBD1; J: TRBJ2-7; DNA: TGTGCCAGCAGCTTAGGACCCAGGGGGCACTACGAGCAGTACTTC; CDR3: CASSLGPRGHYEQYF
V: TRBV19; size: .; D: .; J: TRBJ1-1; DNA: TGTGCCAGTAGTGAACGAATGGCCACTGAAGCTTTCTTT; CDR3: CASSERMATEAFF
V: TRBV6-5; size: .; D: TRBD1; J: TRBJ2-1; DNA: TGTGCCAGCAGTTTCCAGGGGGCAGAAAATGAGCAGTTCTTC; CDR3: CASSFQGAENEQFF
V: TRBV7-8; size: .; D: TRBD1; J: TRBJ1-3; DNA: TGTGCCAGCAGCTGGGGCAGGGGGGCTGGAAACACCATATATTTT; CDR3: CASSWGRGAGNTIYF
V: TRBV9; size: .; D: .; J: TRBJ2-7; DNA: TGTGCCAGCAGCGTAGATTTCGGGTCGGTGGGGGGGCTGACTGAGCAGTACTTC; CDR3: CASSVDFGSVGGLTEQYF
V: TRBV19; size: once; D: .; J: TRBJ1-1; DNA: TGTGCCAGTAGTGGGTTGTGGGGCAGGAACACTGAAGCTTTCTTT; CDR3: CASSGLWGRNTEAFF
V: TRBV12-3/TRBV12-4; size: .; D: .; J: TRBJ1-2; DNA: TGTGCCAGCAGTTTCAAGGAGGTGAACACCTTC; CDR3: CASSFKEVNTF
V: TRBV29-1; size: .; D: .; J: TRBJ2-2; DNA: TGCAGCGTTCGGTATATGGCGAACACCGGGGAGCTGTTTTTT; CDR3: CSVRYMANTGELFF
V: TRBV7-6; size: .; D: TRBD2; J: TRBJ2-7; DNA: TGTGCCAGCAGCTTAAGTGGCGGGGGGGCCGACGAGCAGTACTTC; CDR3: CASSLSGGGADEQYF
V: TRBV28; size: .; D: TRBD1; J: TRBJ2-7; DNA: TGTGCCAGCACAAACCCACAGGGGGCATACGAGCAGTACTTC; CDR3: CASTNPQGAYEQYF
V: TRBV4-3; size: .; D: TRBD1; J: TRBJ1-4; DNA: TGCGCCAGCAGCCAAAGGACAGGTCCTAATGAAAAACTGTTTTTT; CDR3: CASSQRTGPNEKLFF
V: TRBV10-3; size: once; D: TRBD1; J: TRBJ1-1; DNA: TGTGCCATCAGCCAGACAGGGGGTAACACTGAAGCTTTCTTT; CDR3: CAISQTGGNTEAFF
V: TRBV5-1; size: .; D: .; J: TRBJ1-1; DNA: TGCGCCAGCAGCCGGCAAACAGGACAGTTTCTCCTGAACACTGAAGCTTTCTTT; CDR3: CASSRQTGQFLLNTEAFF
V: TRBV9; size: .; D: .; J: TRBJ1-1; DNA: TGTGCCAGCAGCGCAAATCAGGGATTTGGCACTGAAGCTTTCTTT; CDR3: CASSANQGFGTEAFF
V: TRBV28; size: .; D: .; J: TRBJ1-6; DNA: TGTGCCAGCACTTTATCACAGGGATTGCATTCACCCCTCCACTTT; CDR3: CASTLSQGLHSPLHF
V: TRBV7-3; size: .; D: .; J: TRBJ2-1; DNA: TGTGCCAGCAGCCCCTCTTCTAGCCCTTCCTACAATGAGCAGTTCTTC; CDR3: CASSPSSSPSYNEQFF
V: TRBV6-1; size: .; D: .; J: TRBJ1-2; DNA: TGTGCCAGCAGTCAAGCGACCAACACCCTCAGGTACACCTTC; CDR3: CASSQATNTLRYTF
V: TRBV6-2/TRBV6-3; size: .; D: .; J: TRBJ1-5; DNA: TGTGCCAGCAGCCTTCTAGGGGCCACTAGCAATCAGCCCCAGCATTTT; CDR3: CASSLLGATSNQPQHF
V: TRBV4-3; size: .; D: .; J: TRBJ1-1; DNA: TGCGCCAGCAGCCAGCAAGGGGGGAGGGGGAACACTGAAGCTTTCTTT; CDR3: CASSQQGGRGNTEAFF
V: TRBV5-4; size: .; D: .; J: TRBJ1-4; DNA: TGTGCCAGCAGAATCAACTCTAATGAAAAACTGTTTTTT; CDR3: CASRINSNEKLFF
V: TRBV4-1; size: .; D: .; J: TRBJ2-1; DNA: TGCGCCAGCAGCCAAGTTGTTCGTTACAATGAGCAGTTCTTC; CDR3: CASSQVVRYNEQFF
V: TRBV5-6; size: .; D: TRBD1; J: TRBJ1-2; DNA: TGTGCCAGCAGCTACGGGACAGGGGTCGACTATGGCTACACCTTC; CDR3: CASSYGTGVDYGYTF
V: TRBV30; size: .; D: .; J: TRBJ1-4; DNA: TGTGCCTGGAGTGCGGGATCTAATGAAAAACTGTTTTTT; CDR3: CAWSAGSNEKLFF
V: TRBV11-3; size: few; D: .; J: TRBJ1-6; DNA: TGTGCCAGCAGCTTAGACCTAAATTCACCCCTCCACTTT; CDR3: CASSLDLNSPLHF
V: TRBV3-1/TRBV3-2; size: .; D: .; J: TRBJ1-2; DNA: TGTGCCAGCAGCCAAGAGATGGCAGGGTCTAACTATGGCTACACCTTC; CDR3: CASSQEMAGSNYGYTF
V: TRBV7-9; size: .; D: .; J: TRBJ1-1; DNA: TGTGCCAGCAGCTTAATTAGTACTGAAGCTTTCTTT; CDR3: CASSLISTEAFF
V: TRBV9; size: .; D: .; J: TRBJ1-5; DNA: TGTGCCAGCAGCGTATCGTCCGCAGGGCCCCAGCATTTT; CDR3: CASSVSSAGPQHF
V: TRBV27; size: few; D: .; J: TRBJ1-5; DNA: TGTGCCAGCAGTACGACAGATTATAGCAATCAGCCCCAGCATTTT; CDR3: CASSTTDYSNQPQHF
V: TRBV7-2; size: few; D: TRBD2; J: TRBJ2-2; DNA: TGTGCCAGCAGCTTAGCACCCCGCGAGGCGGGGGGGCGGGAGCTGTTTTTT; CDR3: CASSLAPREAGGRELFF
V: TRBV9; size: .; D: .; J: TRBJ1-4; DNA: TGTGCCAGCAGCGTAGACGGGACTTTTAATGAAAAACTGTTTTTT; CDR3: CASSVDGTFNEKLFF
V: TRBV11-2; size: .; D: .; J: TRBJ1-1; DNA: TGTGCCAGCAGCTTAGGGGGCGCAGGGTGGTACACTGAAGCTTTCTTT; CDR3: CASSLGGAGWYTEAFF
V: TRBV6-5; size: .; D: .; J: TRBJ1-1; DNA: TGTGCCAGCAAATCAGGCGGGGGCTTTAACACTGAAGCTTTCTTT; CDR3: CASKSGGGFNTEAFF
V: TRBV9; size: .; D: .; J: TRBJ2-5; DNA: TGTGCCAGCAGCGTAGGGGTGACTACCCAAGAGACCCAGTACTTC; CDR3: CASSVGVTTQETQYF
V: TRBV4-1; size: .; D: .; J: TRBJ1-1; DNA: TGCGCCAGCAGCCGAGGTCAGGGTGTGAACACTGAAGCTTTCTTT; CDR3: CASSRGQGVNTEAFF
V: TRBV6-5; size: .; D: .; J: TRBJ1-2; DNA: TGTGCCAGCAGTTACCAGACAGGTAACTATGGCTACACCTTC; CDR3: CASSYQTGNYGYTF
V: TRBV6-2/TRBV6-3; size: .; D: .; J: TRBJ1-2; DNA: TGTGCCAGCAGTTACTTACAGGGTGGCCTCCGCGGCTACACCTTC; CDR3: CASSYLQGGLRGYTF
V: TRBV29-1; size: .; D: .; J: TRBJ2-7; DNA: TGCAGCGTTGAAGATCAGGAAACTTACGAGCAGTACTTC; CDR3: CSVEDQETYEQYF
V: TRBV19; size: .; D: TRBD1; J: TRBJ2-1; DNA: TGTGCCAGTAGTCCTGGACAGGGGGCTCTGGAGCAGTTCTTC; CDR3: CASSPGQGALEQFF
V: TRBV7-2; size: once; D: .; J: TRBJ1-3; DNA: TGTGCCAGCAGCTTCGGGGGGGCGGGAAACACCATATATTTT; CDR3: CASSFGGAGNTIYF
V: TRBV5-1; size: few; D: TRBD2; J: TRBJ2-7; DNA: TGCGCCAGCAGCTTGGGTAGCGGGAATGACGAGCAGTACTTC; CDR3: CASSLGSGNDEQYF
V: TRBV5-4; size: .; D: .; J: TRBJ2-5; DNA: TGTGCCAGCAGCTGGGACCCAGGGGGGATCCAAGAGACCCAGTACTTC; CDR3: CASSWDPGGIQETQYF
V: TRBV5-4; size: .; D: TRBD2; J: TRBJ2-5; DNA: TGTGCCAGCAGCTTTAGACTAGCGGCGAACATAGTAGGGGAGACCCAGTACTTC; CDR3: CASSFRLAANIVGETQYF
V: TRBV7-2; size: .; D: TRBD2; J: TRBJ2-5; DNA: TGTGCCAGCAGCTTAAGGGACGGGAGGGCCGGAGAGACCCAGTACTTC; CDR3: CASSLRDGRAGETQYF